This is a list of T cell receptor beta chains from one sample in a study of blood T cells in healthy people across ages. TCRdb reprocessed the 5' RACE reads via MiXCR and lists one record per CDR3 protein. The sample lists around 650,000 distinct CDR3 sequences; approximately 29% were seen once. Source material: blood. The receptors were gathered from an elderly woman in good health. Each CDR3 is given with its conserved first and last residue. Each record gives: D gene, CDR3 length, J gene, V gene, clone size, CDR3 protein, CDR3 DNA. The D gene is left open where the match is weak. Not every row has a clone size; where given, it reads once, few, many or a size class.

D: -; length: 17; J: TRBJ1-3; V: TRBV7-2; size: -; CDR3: CASSLSLGGSSGNTIYF; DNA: TGTGCCAGCAGCTTATCGTTAGGCGGGAGCTCTGGAAACACCATATATTTT
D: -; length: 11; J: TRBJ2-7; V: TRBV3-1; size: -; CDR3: CASSPTQEQYF; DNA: TGTGCCAGCAGCCCAACTCAGGAGCAGTACTTC
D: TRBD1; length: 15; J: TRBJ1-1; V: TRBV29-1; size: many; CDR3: CSVLRDSKPNTEAFF; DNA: TGCAGCGTTCTTAGGGACAGCAAACCGAACACTGAAGCTTTCTTT
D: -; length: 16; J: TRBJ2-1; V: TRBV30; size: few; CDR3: CAWSPYIDRGVDEQFF; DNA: TGTGCCTGGAGTCCCTATATCGACCGAGGCGTTGATGAGCAGTTCTTC
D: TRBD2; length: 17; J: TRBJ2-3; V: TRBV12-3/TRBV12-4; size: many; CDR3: CASSPSGVAGGTDTQYF; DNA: TGTGCCAGCAGCCCGTCCGGGGTAGCGGGGGGCACAGATACGCAGTATTTT
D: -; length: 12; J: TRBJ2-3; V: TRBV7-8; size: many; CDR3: CASSPRTLTQYF; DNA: TGTGCCAGCAGCCCCCGGACCCTTACGCAGTATTTT
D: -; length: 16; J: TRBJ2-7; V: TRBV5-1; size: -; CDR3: CASSLEWRNWRYEQYF; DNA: TGCGCCAGCAGCTTGGAATGGCGAAACTGGAGATACGAGCAGTACTTC
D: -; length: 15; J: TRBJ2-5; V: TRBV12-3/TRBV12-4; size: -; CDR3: CASSPSGPNQETQYF; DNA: TGTGCCAGCAGTCCCTCGGGGCCCAACCAAGAGACCCAGTACTTC
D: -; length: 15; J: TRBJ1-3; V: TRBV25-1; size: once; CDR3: CASSDTGTRRNTIYF; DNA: TGTGCCAGCAGTGACACCGGGACAAGAAGAAACACCATATATTTT
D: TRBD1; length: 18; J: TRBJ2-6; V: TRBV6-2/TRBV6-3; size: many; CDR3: CASSYDNRGRSGANVLTF; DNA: TGTGCCAGCAGTTATGATAACAGGGGGCGTTCTGGGGCCAACGTCCTGACTTTC
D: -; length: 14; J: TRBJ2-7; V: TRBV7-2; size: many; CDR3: CASSLGPGSYEQYF; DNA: TGTGCCAGCAGCTTAGGTCCAGGCTCCTACGAGCAGTACTTC
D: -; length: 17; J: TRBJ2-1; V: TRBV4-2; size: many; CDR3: CASSHPKGGDAGNEQFF; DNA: TGTGCCAGCAGCCACCCGAAGGGGGGGGACGCCGGCAATGAGCAGTTCTTC
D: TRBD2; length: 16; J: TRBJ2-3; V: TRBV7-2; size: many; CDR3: CASSSTRGGGTDTQYF; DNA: TGTGCCAGCAGTTCGACCCGGGGGGGTGGCACAGATACGCAGTATTTT
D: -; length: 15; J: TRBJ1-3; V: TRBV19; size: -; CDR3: CASSIEDISGNTIYF; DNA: TGTGCCAGTAGTATAGAAGACATCTCTGGAAACACCATATATTTT
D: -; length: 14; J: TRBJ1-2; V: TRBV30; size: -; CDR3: CAWSGTPSNYGYTF; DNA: TGTGCCTGGTCCGGGACACCCTCTAACTATGGCTACACCTTC
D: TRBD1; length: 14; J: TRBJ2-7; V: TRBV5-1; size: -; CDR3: CASSYRAGGYEQYF; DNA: TGCGCCAGCAGCTACCGCGCAGGGGGATACGAGCAGTACTTC
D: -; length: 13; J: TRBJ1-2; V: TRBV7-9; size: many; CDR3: CASSLEAWDGYTF; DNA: TGTGCCAGCAGCTTAGAGGCGTGGGATGGCTACACCTTC
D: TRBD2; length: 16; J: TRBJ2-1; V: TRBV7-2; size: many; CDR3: CASSSSGGARSYGQFF; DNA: TGTGCCAGCAGTTCTAGCGGGGGGGCCAGGAGCTATGGGCAGTTCTTC
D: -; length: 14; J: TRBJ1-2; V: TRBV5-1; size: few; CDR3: CASSLPTLNYGYTF; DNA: TGCGCCAGCAGCTTGCCGACGCTCAACTATGGCTACACCTTC
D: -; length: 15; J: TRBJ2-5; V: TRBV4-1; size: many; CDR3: CASSPSGAPAETQYF; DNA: TGCGCCAGCAGCCCATCCGGGGCCCCGGCGGAGACCCAGTACTTC
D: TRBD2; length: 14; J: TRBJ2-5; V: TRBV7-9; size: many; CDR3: CASSLPGLGETQYF; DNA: TGTGCCAGCAGCTTACCCGGACTAGGAGAGACCCAGTACTTC
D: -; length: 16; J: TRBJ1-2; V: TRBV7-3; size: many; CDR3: CASTNSPGQSFYGYTF; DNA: TGTGCCAGCACCAATTCCCCTGGACAGAGTTTCTATGGCTACACCTTC
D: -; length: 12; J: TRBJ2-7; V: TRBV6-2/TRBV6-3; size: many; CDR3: CASSSKRGEQYF; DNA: TGTGCCAGCAGTTCCAAAAGGGGCGAGCAGTACTTC
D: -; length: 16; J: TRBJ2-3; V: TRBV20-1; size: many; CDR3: CSARDWGVVSTDTQYF; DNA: TGCAGTGCTAGAGATTGGGGAGTTGTGAGCACAGATACGCAGTATTTT
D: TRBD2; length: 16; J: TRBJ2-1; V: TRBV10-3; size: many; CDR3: CAISPQGGGAYNEQFF; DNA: TGTGCCATCAGTCCCCAGGGCGGGGGAGCGTACAATGAGCAGTTCTTC
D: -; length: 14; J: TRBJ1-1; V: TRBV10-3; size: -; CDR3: CAIRPAGANTEAFF; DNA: TGTGCCATCAGGCCCGCAGGGGCCAACACTGAAGCTTTCTTT
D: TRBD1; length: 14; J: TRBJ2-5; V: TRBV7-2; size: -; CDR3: CASSLTGTGETQYF; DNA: TGTGCCAGCAGCTTAACGGGGACAGGAGAGACCCAGTACTTC
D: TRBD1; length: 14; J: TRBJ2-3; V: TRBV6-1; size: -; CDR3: CASGDRESTDTQYF; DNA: TGTGCCAGCGGTGACAGGGAAAGCACAGATACGCAGTATTTT
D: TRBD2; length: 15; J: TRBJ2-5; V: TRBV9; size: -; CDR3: CASSVTSGGQETQYF; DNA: TGTGCCAGCAGCGTAACTAGCGGGGGCCAAGAGACCCAGTACTTC